The clone carrying this TCR beta chain was seen a handful of times. Its antigen remains unknown. This entry belongs to a study of early T cells in non-severe SARS-CoV-2 infection. Study-level background: Unsorted whole blood bulk RNA was sequenced, with unpaired chains. Study conclusions and caveats: Clonotype matching in VDJdb favored anti-spike CD8 responses and did not capture private and CD4 specificities.

cDNA molecules, individually, were tagged with unique molecular identifiers. MiXCR, run by TCRdb on the 5' RACE reads, gives a single entry per CDR3 protein. The sample consists of about 80,000 distinct CDR3 sequences, around 16% of them appearing once. V gave up 4 bases and J gave up 8 bases, with 17 bases separating them. From germline, CDR1 is SQVTM and CDR2 ANQGSEA. The CDR3 covers 13 residues. The J gene is TRBJ1-2, the V gene TRBV29-1, with D tentatively TRBD1 (5 bases). The material sequenced was whole blood. The clonotype was recovered from an adult who was a healthcare worker with PCR-confirmed SARS-CoV-2 infection or an uninfected control (not recorded which). The CDR3 DNA is TGCAGCGTTGTCGGGGACGCGCTTTCGGGCTACACCTTC. Residues: CSVVGDALSGYTF.